A selection of T cell receptor beta chains follows, all from one sample in a study of cytomegalovirus exposure and HLA in healthy donors. Repertoires were generated with immunoSEQ multiplex PCR, while TCRdb's copy carries only in-frame clones and drops some. The sample carries some 140,000 clones, approximately 79% recorded once. Material for sequencing was PBMCs. Receptors originate from a woman aged 45-60 years in good health and CMV-seropositive. CDR3s include the opening cysteine and the closing phenylalanine or tryptophan. The order of the fields is clone size, D gene, J gene, V gene, CDR3 protein, CDR3 DNA. The D gene is left open where the match is weak. Clone size is given for some rows only: seen once, a few or many times, or a class if the clone is expanded.

. . TRBJ1-2 TRBV19 CASSITGYGYTF TGTGCCAGTAGTATCACAGGCTATGGCTACACCTTC
. TRBD1 TRBJ1-3 TRBV7-2 CASSQIAGGGYTIYF TGTGCCAGCAGCCAGATCGCAGGGGGCGGGTACACCATATATTTT
. . TRBJ2-7 TRBV29-1 CSALDSSYEQYF TGCAGCGCTCTCGACAGCTCCTACGAGCAGTACTTC
. TRBD1 TRBJ2-7 TRBV29-1 CSVAVNRGPHEQYF TGCAGCGTTGCGGTCAACAGGGGGCCCCACGAGCAGTACTTC
few . TRBJ2-7 TRBV9 CASSVGGVTSYEQYF TGTGCCAGCAGCGTAGGGGGGGTCACCTCCTACGAGCAGTACTTC
. . TRBJ2-5 TRBV27 CASSFSGWETQYF TGTGCCAGCAGTTTTTCAGGGTGGGAGACCCAGTACTTC
. . TRBJ2-1 TRBV6-6 CASSYGGAGDKEQFF TGTGCCAGCAGTTACGGTGGCGCAGGCGACAAGGAGCAGTTCTTC
. . TRBJ2-7 TRBV5-1 CASSALLRRSYEQYF TGCGCCAGCAGCGCACTCCTCAGGAGGTCCTACGAGCAGTACTTC
once . TRBJ1-2 TRBV5-8 CASSSKQRINYGYTF TGTGCCAGCAGCTCAAAACAGAGAATCAACTATGGCTACACCTTC
. TRBD1 TRBJ1-5 TRBV6-4 CASSVGTGSNQPQHF TGTGCCAGCAGTGTCGGGACAGGTAGCAATCAGCCCCAGCATTTT
few . TRBJ2-2 TRBV27 CASTGHPTGELFF TGTGCCAGCACCGGACACCCCACCGGGGAGCTGTTTTTT
. . TRBJ1-1 TRBV2 CASSVESGLSSGESLFEAFF TGTGCCAGCAGTGTTGAGTCGGGCCTCTCGTCGGGGGAGAGTTTGTTTGAAGCTTTCTTT
once TRBD2 TRBJ2-5 TRBV11-3 CASSLDRRLAGGQETQYF TGTGCCAGCAGCTTAGATCGAAGACTAGCGGGGGGTCAAGAGACCCAGTACTTC
. . TRBJ1-6 TRBV10-1 CATRQGGNSPLHF TGCGCCACCCGGCAGGGCGGTAATTCACCCCTCCACTTT
. . TRBJ1-5 TRBV9 CASSVAGGNQPQHF TGTGCCAGCAGCGTAGCAGGGGGCAATCAGCCCCAGCATTTT
. TRBD2 TRBJ2-5 TRBV7-2 CASSLDGGALGETQYF TGTGCCAGCAGCTTAGACGGGGGGGCCTTGGGAGAGACCCAGTACTTC
. . TRBJ1-3 TRBV13 CASSLGLQTSKGNTIYF TGTGCCAGCAGCTTAGGGCTACAGACGTCGAAGGGAAACACCATATATTTT
. . TRBJ2-3 TRBV7-9 CASSSIRSTDTQYF TGTGCCAGCAGCTCTATACGGAGTACAGATACGCAGTATTTT
. TRBD2 TRBJ2-1 TRBV29-1 CSVAERGGVEQFF TGCAGCGTTGCTGAGCGGGGGGGCGTTGAGCAGTTCTTC
. TRBD1 TRBJ2-2 TRBV2 CASSERGQGNSGELFF TGTGCCAGCAGTGAAAGAGGACAGGGGAATTCCGGGGAGCTGTTTTTT
. . TRBJ2-3 TRBV25-1 CASSDPGRSVTDTQYF TGTGCCAGCAGTGACCCGGGTCGTAGCGTTACAGATACGCAGTATTTT
. . TRBJ2-5 TRBV29-1 CSVEDQGQGYETQYF TGCAGCGTTGAAGATCAGGGGCAGGGGTACGAGACCCAGTACTTC
. TRBD1 TRBJ1-5 TRBV18 CASSPTGDSNQPQHF TGTGCCAGCTCACCGACAGGGGATAGCAATCAGCCCCAGCATTTT
. . TRBJ2-1 TRBV5-3 CASKARGKGNEQFF TGTGCCAGTAAGGCCCGGGGGAAGGGGAATGAGCAGTTCTTC
. TRBD2 TRBJ2-1 TRBV4-1 CASSRGGLAGGYNGQFF TGCGCCAGCAGCCGGGGTGGACTGGCGGGGGGTTACAATGGGCAGTTCTTC
once TRBD2 TRBJ2-3 TRBV7-3 CASSSRLAGDHTDTQYF TGTGCCAGCAGCTCAAGACTAGCGGGGGACCACACAGATACGCAGTATTTT
. . TRBJ1-1 TRBV7-3 CASSLRVANTEAFF TGTGCCAGCAGTCTGAGAGTAGCGAACACTGAAGCTTTCTTT
. TRBD2 TRBJ2-1 TRBV5-1 CASREVAGSSYNEQFF TGCGCCAGCAGGGAAGTAGCGGGGTCTTCCTACAATGAGCAGTTCTTC
. . TRBJ2-4 TRBV2 CASKGGLAKNIQYF TGTGCCAGCAAAGGCGGGCTAGCCAAAAACATTCAGTACTTC
. TRBD1 TRBJ1-1 TRBV15 CATSREQGHTEAFF TGTGCCACCAGCAGAGAACAGGGGCACACTGAAGCTTTCTTT